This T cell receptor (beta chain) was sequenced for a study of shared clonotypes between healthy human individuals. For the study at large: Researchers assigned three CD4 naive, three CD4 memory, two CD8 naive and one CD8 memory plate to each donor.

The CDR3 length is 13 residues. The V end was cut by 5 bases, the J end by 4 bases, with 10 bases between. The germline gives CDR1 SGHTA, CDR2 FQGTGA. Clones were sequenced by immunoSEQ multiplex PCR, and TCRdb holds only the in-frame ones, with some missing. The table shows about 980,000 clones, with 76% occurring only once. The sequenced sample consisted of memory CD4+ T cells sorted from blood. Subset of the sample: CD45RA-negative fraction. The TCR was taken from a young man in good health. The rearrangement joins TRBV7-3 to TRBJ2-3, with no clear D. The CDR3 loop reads CASSLGRADTQYF. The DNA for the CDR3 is TGTGCCAGCAGCCTTGGACGGGCAGATACGCAGTATTTT. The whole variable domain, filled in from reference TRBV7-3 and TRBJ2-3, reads GAGVSQTPSNKVTEKGKYVELRCDPISGHTALYWYRQSLGQGPEFLIYFQGTGAADDSGLPNDRFFAVRPEGSVSTLKIQRTERGDSAVYLCASSLGRADTQYFGPGTRLTVL.